The 21 T cell receptor beta chains below were found in one sample sequenced in a study of graft-versus-host responses after intestinal transplantation. Measured with immunoSEQ multiplex PCR; TCRdb has only the in-frame clones, and not every one. The sample lists about 85,000 clones, less than 95% seen once, with 6% to 9% in the top ten. Their antigens remain unidentified. Source: unstimulated CD8+ T cells sorted from spleen or lymph node cells, taken before transplant. The origin of the receptors is a human donor who was the organ donor for an intestinal transplant.

This clone was seen more than once but under ten times. V usage is TRBV5-1 and J usage is TRBJ1-1; 11 nucleotides match TRBD1. This CDR3 is 16 amino acids long. The germline V gene has CDR1 SGHRS and CDR2 YFSETQ. With 3 bases clipped from V and 5 bases from J, the junction kept 9 bases outside the gene matches. CDR3 in DNA: TGCGCCAGCAGCTACGGACAGGGGGCGGGTGAGACTGAAGCTTTCTTT. This sequence encodes CASSYGQGAGETEAFF. Based on the CDR3 plus reference TRBV5-1 and TRBJ1-1, the full variable domain is KAGVTQTPRYLIKTRGQQVTLSCSPISGHRSVSWYQQTPGQGLQFLFEYFSETQRNKGNFPGRFSGRQFSNSRSEMNVSTLELGDSALYLCASSYGQGAGETEAFFGQGTRLTVV.

This chain links TRBV4-1 with TRBJ2-5, with D unclear. Germline-derived CDR1 and CDR2 are MGHRA and YSYEKL. The V gene lost 1 base and the J gene lost 1 base, with 7 bases spanning the gap. CDR3 size: 14 residues. The CDR3 spells CASSQGSIQETQYF. The CDR3 bases are TGCGCCAGCAGCCAAGGGTCAATCCAAGAGACCCAGTACTTC.

The chain links TRBV6-5 to TRBJ2-5; 7 bases map to TRBD1. Germline V gene data show CDR1 as MNHEY and CDR2 as SVGAGI. V trimming: 4 bases; J trimming: 1 base; junction bases outside the gene matches: 3. This CDR3 contains 14 residues. The CDR3: CASSSTGLQETQYF. CDR3 sequence (DNA): TGTGCCAGCAGTTCGACAGGGCTCCAAGAGACCCAGTACTTC.

The chain employs TRBV7-6 and TRBJ1-5; tentative D call: TRBD1 (5 bases). Germline V gene lookup returns CDR1 SGHVS and CDR2 FNYEAQ. The CDR3 loop spans 16 amino acids. Trimming stripped 5 bases from V and 0 bases from J, with 14 bases between. CDR3 loop: CASSRGTAYSNQPQHF. The CDR3, as DNA: TGTGCCAGCAGCCGAGGGACGGCCTATAGCAATCAGCCCCAGCATTTT. The full variable domain, with the rest looked up from reference TRBV7-6 and TRBJ1-5, is GAGVSQSPRYKVTKRGQDVALRCDPISGHVSLYWYRQALGQGPEFLTYFNYEAQQDKSGLPNDRFSAERPEGSISTLTIQRTEQRDSAMYRCASSRGTAYSNQPQHFGDGTRLSIL.

V usage is TRBV11-2 and J usage is TRBJ1-2, with 9 bases fitting TRBD1. V lost 5 bases, J lost 8 bases, and 15 bases stayed unmatched. Germline lookup yields CDR1 SGHAT and CDR2 FQNNGV. There are 16 residues in the CDR3. The CDR3 DNA reads as TGTGCCAGCAGCCCGGAACCGGGACAGGGAGGTTTAGGCTACACCTTC. Translation gives CASSPEPGQGGLGYTF.

This clone was counted only a few times. The V and J genes are TRBV5-1 and TRBJ2-7, with D possibly being TRBD1 or TRBD2 (5 bases each). The CDR3 has 14 amino acids. Germline-derived CDR1 and CDR2 are SGHRS and YFSETQ. Trimming removed 6 bases from V and 3 bases from J, with 16 bases in between. Here the CDR3 reads CASNDGGTIYEQYF. CDR3 DNA: TGCGCCAGCAACGATGGGGGTACAATCTACGAGCAGTACTTC.

This clone has only a few counts. This chain uses TRBV9 with TRBJ1-2, with D possibly TRBD1 on 5 matching bases. The CDR3 sequence is 12 residues long. V was shortened by 6 bases and J by 8 bases, with 14 bases between the two germline ends. Looked up from germline, CDR1 is SGDLS and CDR2 is YYNGEE. The CDR3 DNA follows: TGTGCCAGCACGGCCGGGGGAGCGGGCTACACCTTC. Amino acid sequence: CASTAGGAGYTF.

This chain connects TRBV29-1 to TRBJ2-1, with D possibly matching TRBD1 (5 bases). Germline loops: CDR1 SQVTM, CDR2 ANQGSEA. Between the trimmed V and J ends, which lost 0 bases and 4 bases, there was a span of 7 bases. The CDR3 contains 13 residues. Written as DNA, the CDR3 is TGCAGCGTTGAAGATCCAGGGTACAATGAGCAGTTCTTC. Translating gives CSVEDPGYNEQFF.

The V gene is TRBV11-1, the J gene TRBJ1-2; unclear D gene. There are 13 residues in the CDR3. Trimming removed 3 bases from V and 5 bases from J, with 10 bases in between. Germline CDR1 is SGHAT and CDR2 is FQDESV (reference sequence). CDR3 loop: CASSLVAGYGYTF. DNA of the CDR3: TGTGCCAGCAGCTTGGTGGCCGGTTATGGCTACACCTTC.

V and J are TRBV14 and TRBJ2-3; possible D gene TRBD1, 5 bases. There are 15 residues in the CDR3. CDR1 is SGHDN, CDR2 FVKESK, per germline. V was trimmed by 2 bases and J by 3 bases, leaving 12 bases between them. This CDR3 reads CASSQRTITTDTQYF. In nucleotides, the CDR3 is TGTGCCAGCAGCCAAAGGACAATCACAACAGATACGCAGTATTTT.

The chain carries TRBV6-1 and TRBJ2-3; 7 bases agree with TRBD2. The CDR3 is 15 amino acids. The germline V gene encodes CDR1 MNHNS and CDR2 SASEGT. Unmatched junction bases numbered 6, after V lost 4 bases and J lost 2 bases. CDR3 residues: CASSASGRFTDTQYF. As DNA, the CDR3 is TGTGCCAGCAGTGCTAGCGGAAGATTCACAGATACGCAGTATTTT.

V is TRBV5-8 and J is TRBJ2-7, with D maybe TRBD2 (6 bases). Trimming shortened V by 7 bases and J by 2 bases, and 22 bases separated the two germline ends. Per the germline V gene, CDR1 is SGHTS and CDR2 is YDEGEE. The CDR3 spans 16 residues. In nucleotides, the CDR3 is TGTGCCAGCCCCGGTGGTTCCGGGAGCTACCCCTACGAGCAGTACTTC. Translated: CASPGGSGSYPYEQYF.

V and J are TRBV27 and TRBJ2-7; 8 nucleotides match TRBD2. V dropped 11 bases and J dropped 0; count of bases not matched to a gene: 9. Germline V CDR1 and CDR2: MNHEY, SMNVEV (reference sequence). The CDR3 is 14 residues long. For the CDR3, the DNA is TGTGCCGCAAGCTTAGCGGGGAACTCCTACGAGCAGTACTTC. It translates to CAASLAGNSYEQYF.

V usage is TRBV7-8 and J usage is TRBJ1-5, with TRBD1 identical over 8 bases. This CDR3 spans 16 amino acids. In germline, CDR1 is SGHVS, CDR2 FQNEAQ. The ends lost 3 bases at V and 4 bases at J; junction bases unmatched: 8. The CDR3 DNA reads as TGTGCCAGCAGCTTCGTCGACAGGGGAGCGAATCAGCCCCAGCATTTT. This sequence encodes CASSFVDRGANQPQHF.

V and J are TRBV4-1 and TRBJ1-4, with D hard to call. CDR1 is MGHRA and CDR2 is YSYEKL in the germline V gene. V lost 3 bases and J 8 bases, leaving 22 bases between the germline ends. The CDR3 is 17 amino acids. This chain's CDR3 is CASSQWRFVVTLEKLFF. CDR3 bases: TGCGCCAGCAGCCAGTGGCGTTTCGTTGTTACTCTGGAAAAACTGTTTTTT.

This sequence joins TRBV19 and TRBJ2-7, with a tentative D call TRBD2 (6 bases). The germline gives CDR1 LNHDA, CDR2 SQIVND (reference sequence). V lost 0 bases and J 2 bases, leaving 8 bases between the germline ends. CDR3 length: 14 amino acids. The DNA of the CDR3 is TGTGCCAGTAGTATAGAAGGCGGGGCCTACGAGCAGTACTTC. It specifies CASSIEGGAYEQYF.

The chain combines TRBV5-1 with TRBJ2-1, with TRBD2 matching over 13 bases. The CDR3 loop spans 15 amino acids. Germline V CDR1 and CDR2: SGHRS, YFSETQ. The ends lost 3 bases at V and 7 bases at J; junction bases unmatched: 4. CDR3 in DNA: TGCGCCAGCAGCTGGACTAGCGGGAGAAGGAATGAGCAGTTCTTC. Translating gives CASSWTSGRRNEQFF.

DNA for the CDR3: TGTGCCAGCAGCTTTCGGGGGGAAGGCTACTACGAGCAGTACTTC. It yields the protein CASSFRGEGYYEQYF. The rearrangement uses TRBV7-8 and TRBJ2-7; 7 positions match TRBD2. J gave up 3 bases and V 3 bases, and 8 bases lay outside the gene matches. Germline CDR1 is SGHVS and CDR2 is FQNEAQ. CDR3 length equals 15 residues.

This rearrangement joins TRBV28 to TRBJ2-1; TRBD2 agrees at 7 bases. Germline-derived CDR1 and CDR2 are MDHEN and SYDVKM. V was pared by 5 bases and J by 9 bases, with 7 bases of the junction left unmatched. This CDR3 contains 13 residues. In nucleotides, the CDR3 is TGTGCCAGCAGTCCTTGGACTAGAGCTGAGCAGTTCTTC. Translation gives CASSPWTRAEQFF. Together with reference TRBV28 and TRBJ2-1, the CDR3 gives the full variable domain: DVKVTQSSRYLVKRTGEKVFLECVQDMDHENMFWYRQDPGLGLRLIYFSYDVKMKEKGDIPEGYSVSREKKERFSLILESASTNQTSMYLCASSPWTRAEQFFGPGTRLTVL.

The chain links TRBV6-5 to TRBJ1-1; tentative D call: TRBD1 (5 bases). The ends were cut back, 5 bases at V and 2 bases at J, with 15 bases in the middle. This CDR3 contains 15 residues. CDR1 is MNHEY, CDR2 SVGAGI, per germline. In DNA, the CDR3 is TGTGCCAGCAGTCTTCATGGGGGACTCAACACTGAAGCTTTCTTT. Translated: CASSLHGGLNTEAFF.

The rearrangement joins TRBV19 to TRBJ2-1, with 7 bases lining up with TRBD2. Germline trimming cut 8 bases from V and 4 bases from J; bases unmatched to any gene: 5. This CDR3 region has 13 residues. CDR1 and CDR2 from the germline V gene are LNHDA and SQIVND (reference sequence). Written as DNA, the CDR3 is TGTGCCAGTGGGCTAGCGGTATACAATGAGCAGTTCTTC. Protein: CASGLAVYNEQFF.